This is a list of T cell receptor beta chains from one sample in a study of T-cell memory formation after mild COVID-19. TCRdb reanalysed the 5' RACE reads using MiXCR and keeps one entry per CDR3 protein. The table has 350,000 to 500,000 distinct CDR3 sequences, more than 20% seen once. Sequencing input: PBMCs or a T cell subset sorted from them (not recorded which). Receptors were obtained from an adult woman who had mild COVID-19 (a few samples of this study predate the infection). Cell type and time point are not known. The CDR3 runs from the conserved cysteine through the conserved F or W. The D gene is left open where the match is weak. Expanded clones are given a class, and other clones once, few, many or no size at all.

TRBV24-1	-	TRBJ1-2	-	CATSSLDYGYTF	TGTGCCACCAGTTCATTGGACTATGGCTACACCTTC
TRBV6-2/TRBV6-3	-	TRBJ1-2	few	CASSYSPTDRYGYTF	TGTGCCAGCAGTTACTCGCCGACGGACCGCTATGGCTACACCTTC
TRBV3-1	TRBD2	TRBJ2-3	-	CASGLASTDTQYF	TGTGCCAGCGGACTAGCCAGCACAGATACGCAGTATTTT
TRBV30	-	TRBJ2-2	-	CAWNGFDTGELFF	TGTGCCTGGAATGGCTTTGACACCGGGGAGCTGTTTTTT
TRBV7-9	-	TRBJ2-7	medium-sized	CASGTVYEQYF	TGTGCCTCCGGGACGGTTTACGAGCAGTACTTC
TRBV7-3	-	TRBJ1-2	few	CASMQGPVYGYTF	TGTGCCAGCATGCAGGGTCCGGTCTATGGCTACACCTTC
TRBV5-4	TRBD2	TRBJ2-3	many	CASSLIGGADTQYF	TGTGCCAGCAGCTTGATCGGGGGGGCAGATACGCAGTATTTT
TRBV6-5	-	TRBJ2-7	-	CASSYSNNEQYF	TGTGCCAGCAGTTACTCGAATAATGAGCAGTACTTC
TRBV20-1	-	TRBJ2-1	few	CSARAVVGDSTQFF	TGCAGTGCTAGGGCCGTAGTGGGGGACTCCACTCAGTTCTTC
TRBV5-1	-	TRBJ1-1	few	CASSAGTFEGGTEAFF	TGCGCCAGCAGCGCCGGGACATTCGAAGGGGGCACTGAAGCTTTCTTT
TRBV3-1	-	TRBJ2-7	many	CASSPRGTYEQYF	TGTGCCAGCAGCCCCAGGGGCACCTACGAGCAGTACTTC
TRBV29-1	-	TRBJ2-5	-	CSVHAGLGETQYF	TGCAGCGTCCATGCCGGGCTCGGGGAGACCCAGTACTTC
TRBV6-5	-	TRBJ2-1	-	CASSYGGYGEQFF	TGTGCCAGCAGTTACGGAGGTTATGGTGAGCAGTTCTTC
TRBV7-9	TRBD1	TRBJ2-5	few	CASSSRTGGQETQYF	TGTGCCAGCAGCTCCAGGACAGGGGGTCAAGAGACCCAGTACTTC
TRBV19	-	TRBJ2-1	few	CASRWKRDEQFF	TGTGCCAGTCGGTGGAAGAGAGATGAGCAGTTCTTC
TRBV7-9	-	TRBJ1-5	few	CASSFFDQPQHF	TGTGCCAGCAGCTTTTTCGATCAGCCCCAGCATTTT
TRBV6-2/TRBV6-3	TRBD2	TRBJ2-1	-	CASSKGLALYNEQFF	TGTGCCAGCAGTAAGGGACTAGCGTTATACAATGAGCAGTTCTTC
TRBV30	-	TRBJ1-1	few	CAWSHLSGSTEAFF	TGTGCCTGGAGTCATCTCTCGGGGAGCACTGAAGCTTTCTTT
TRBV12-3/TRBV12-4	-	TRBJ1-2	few	CASSYTGYGYTF	TGTGCCAGCAGTTACACAGGTTATGGCTACACCTTC
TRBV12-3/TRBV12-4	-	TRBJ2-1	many	CASSPNPYNEQFF	TGTGCCAGCAGCCCGAACCCCTACAATGAGCAGTTCTTC
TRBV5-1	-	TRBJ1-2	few	CASSPDSRYGYTF	TGCGCCAGCAGCCCGGACAGCCGTTATGGCTACACCTTC
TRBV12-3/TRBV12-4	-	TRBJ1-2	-	CASFGHYGYTF	TGTGCCAGCTTCGGTCACTATGGCTACACCTTC
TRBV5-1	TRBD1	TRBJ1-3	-	CASSIRTGLVGNTIYF	TGCGCCAGCAGCATAAGGACAGGGCTGGTTGGAAACACCATATATTTT
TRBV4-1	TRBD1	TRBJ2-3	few	CASSQGTGSSITQYF	TGCGCCAGCAGCCAAGGGACAGGATCTTCTATTACGCAGTATTTT
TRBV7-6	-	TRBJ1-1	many	CASSLAAGVNTEAFF	TGTGCCAGCAGCTTAGCCGCAGGGGTGAACACTGAAGCTTTCTTT
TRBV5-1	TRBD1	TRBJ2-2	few	CASSFPGTASNTGELFF	TGCGCCAGCAGCTTTCCGGGGACAGCTTCGAACACCGGGGAGCTGTTTTTT
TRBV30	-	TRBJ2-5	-	CAWSVGQQETQYF	TGTGCCTGGAGTGTCGGGCAGCAAGAGACCCAGTACTTC
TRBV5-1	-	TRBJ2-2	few	CASSLDVGLTGELFF	TGCGCCAGCAGCTTGGACGTGGGTCTAACCGGGGAGCTGTTTTTT
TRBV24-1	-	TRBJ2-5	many	CATSEQGPQETQYF	TGTGCCACCAGTGAACAGGGCCCCCAAGAGACCCAGTACTTC
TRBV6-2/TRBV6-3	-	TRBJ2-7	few	CASSFRATYEQYF	TGTGCCAGCAGTTTCCGGGCTACCTACGAGCAGTACTTC
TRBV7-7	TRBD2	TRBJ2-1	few	CASSLGLARRDEQFF	TGTGCCAGCAGCTTAGGACTAGCCCGACGGGATGAGCAGTTCTTC
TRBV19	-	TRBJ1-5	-	CASSLTASNQPQHF	TGTGCCAGTAGTTTAACGGCGAGCAATCAGCCCCAGCATTTT
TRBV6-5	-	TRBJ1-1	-	CASSYSMTASNTEAFF	TGTGCCAGCAGTTACTCGATGACAGCCTCGAACACTGAAGCTTTCTTT
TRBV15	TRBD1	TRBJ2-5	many	CATSSRKLRQGQETQYF	TGTGCCACCAGCAGCAGAAAATTGAGACAGGGCCAAGAGACCCAGTACTTC
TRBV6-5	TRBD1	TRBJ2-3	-	CASSEDRFKDTQYF	TGTGCCAGCAGTGAGGACAGGTTCAAAGATACGCAGTATTTT
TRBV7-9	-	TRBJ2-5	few	CASSLRFGQLQETQYF	TGTGCCAGCAGCTTAAGGTTTGGACAACTTCAAGAGACCCAGTACTTC
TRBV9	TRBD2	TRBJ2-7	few	CASSGAGVYEQYF	TGTGCCAGCTCTGGAGCGGGGGTTTACGAGCAGTACTTC
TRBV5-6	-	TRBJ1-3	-	CASSSTAGNTIYF	TGTGCCAGCAGCTCGACCGCAGGAAACACCATATATTTT
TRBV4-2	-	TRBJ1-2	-	CASSQDFGGRSYGYTF	TGTGCCAGCAGCCAAGATTTCGGGGGCAGAAGCTATGGCTACACCTTC
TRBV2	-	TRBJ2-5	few	CASSEVALVETQYF	TGTGCCAGCAGTGAAGTTGCCCTGGTAGAGACCCAGTACTTC
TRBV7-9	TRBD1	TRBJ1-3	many	CASSDRGSTFSGNTIYF	TGTGCCAGCAGCGACAGGGGATCCACCTTCTCTGGAAACACCATATATTTT
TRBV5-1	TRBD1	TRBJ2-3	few	CASSLQGADTQYF	TGCGCCAGCAGCCTGCAGGGGGCAGATACGCAGTATTTT
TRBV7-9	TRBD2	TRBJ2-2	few	CASSSLAGVGTGELFF	TGTGCCAGCAGCTCACTAGCGGGAGTAGGCACCGGGGAGCTGTTTTTT
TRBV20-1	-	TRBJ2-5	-	CSAPSGTLRETQYF	TGCAGTGCTCCATCAGGGACTTTGAGGGAGACCCAGTACTTC
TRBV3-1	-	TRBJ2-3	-	CASSQDRGRGPTDTQYF	TGTGCCAGCAGCCAAGATCGAGGACGGGGACCCACAGATACGCAGTATTTT
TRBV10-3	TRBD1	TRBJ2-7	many	CAISGGRQGFTYEQYF	TGTGCCATCAGTGGGGGAAGACAGGGATTCACCTACGAGCAGTACTTC
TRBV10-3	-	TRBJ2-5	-	CAISEAASETQYF	TGTGCCATCAGTGAGGCAGCGTCGGAGACCCAGTACTTC